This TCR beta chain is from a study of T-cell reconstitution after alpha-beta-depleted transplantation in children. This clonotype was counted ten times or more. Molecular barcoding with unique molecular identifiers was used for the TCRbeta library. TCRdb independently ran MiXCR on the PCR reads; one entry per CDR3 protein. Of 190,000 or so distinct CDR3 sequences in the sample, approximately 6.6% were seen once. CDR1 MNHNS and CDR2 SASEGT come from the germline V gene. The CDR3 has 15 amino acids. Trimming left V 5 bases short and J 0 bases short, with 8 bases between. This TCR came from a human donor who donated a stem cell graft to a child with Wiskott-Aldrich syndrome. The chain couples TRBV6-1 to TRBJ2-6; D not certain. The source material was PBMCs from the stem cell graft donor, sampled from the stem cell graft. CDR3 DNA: TGTGCCAGCAGTCGCGGCGTCTCTGGGGCCAACGTCCTGACTTTC. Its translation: CASSRGVSGANVLTF.